Listed below are T cell receptor beta chains from one sample, sequenced in a study of human T cells and chemical hapten exposure. TCRdb redid the calling of the RACE reads with MiXCR, one entry per CDR3 protein. Of around 99,000 distinct CDR3 sequences in the sample, 9.5% to 15% were seen once. The specimen was whole blood, collected in connection with sensitization to the hapten diphenylcyclopropenone (DPC). These receptors came from a woman in her 40s with alopecia areata. Some clones in this sample may be carry-over from other donors' samples. Both conserved end residues are part of each CDR3. A D gene is named only where the DNA matches it firmly. Clone size is not always given. Where it is, it says once, few, many or a class for expanded clones.

abundance,d_gene,j_gene,v_gene,CDR3aa,CDR3nt
many,TRBD1,TRBJ1-1,TRBV6-2/TRBV6-3,CASSSTGAFTEAFF,TGTGCCAGCAGCTCCACAGGGGCTTTCACTGAAGCTTTCTTT
-,TRBD1,TRBJ1-4,TRBV13,CASSLGTGNEKLFF,TGTGCCAGCAGCTTGGGGACAGGGAATGAAAAACTGTTTTTT
few,TRBD1,TRBJ1-4,TRBV5-5,CASSRQGPNEKLFF,TGTGCCAGCAGCCGACAGGGCCCTAATGAAAAACTGTTTTTT
few,TRBD2,TRBJ2-7,TRBV20-1,CSARGTSGRGEQYF,TGCAGTGCTAGAGGGACTAGCGGGAGGGGCGAGCAGTACTTC
-,-,TRBJ2-5,TRBV28,CASSLRGEETQYF,TGTGCCAGCAGTTTGAGGGGGGAAGAGACCCAGTACTTC
few,TRBD1,TRBJ2-3,TRBV5-1,CASSWTTPGTGGLNTQYF,TGCGCCAGCAGCTGGACTACCCCGGGAACAGGGGGCTTAAATACGCAGTATTTT
few,TRBD1,TRBJ2-7,TRBV29-1,CSVVGQGSSYEQYF,TGCAGCGTCGTAGGACAGGGCAGCTCCTACGAGCAGTACTTC
-,-,TRBJ2-7,TRBV20-1,CSARDLGEGHSYEQYF,TGCAGTGCTAGAGATCTAGGCGAGGGCCACTCCTACGAGCAGTACTTC
many,-,TRBJ2-2,TRBV7-3,CASSKNTGELFF,TGTGCCAGCAGCAAGAACACCGGGGAGCTGTTTTTT
-,-,TRBJ1-1,TRBV25-1,CATKPQGGGSEAFF,TGTGCCACCAAACCTCAGGGTGGGGGGTCTGAAGCTTTCTTT
many,TRBD2,TRBJ2-3,TRBV20-1,CSARDAGGGSTDTQYF,TGCAGTGCTAGAGATGCGGGAGGGGGTAGCACAGATACGCAGTATTTT
few,TRBD1,TRBJ1-4,TRBV28,CASRSGQSHEKLFF,TGTGCCAGCAGATCGGGACAGTCTCATGAAAAACTGTTTTTT
few,TRBD1,TRBJ2-7,TRBV29-1,CSVGQGSTSYEQYF,TGCAGCGTGGGACAGGGCAGTACCTCCTACGAGCAGTACTTC
-,-,TRBJ2-3,TRBV2,CASSELGYTQYF,TGTGCCAGCAGTGAGCTAGGGTATACGCAGTATTTT
many,TRBD2,TRBJ2-3,TRBV7-6,CASSLAPGGTGDTQYF,TGTGCCAGCAGCTTAGCGCCGGGAGGGACCGGGGATACGCAGTATTTT
few,-,TRBJ2-3,TRBV6-6,CASSYAAGATDTQYF,TGTGCCAGCAGTTACGCCGCCGGGGCCACAGATACGCAGTATTTT
few,-,TRBJ2-3,TRBV5-1,CASSLEAKSTDTQYF,TGCGCCAGCAGCTTGGAGGCAAAAAGCACAGATACGCAGTATTTT
few,-,TRBJ2-7,TRBV29-1,CSVGGRLPYEQYF,TGCAGCGTTGGGGGCAGGCTTCCCTACGAGCAGTACTTC
-,-,TRBJ2-5,TRBV29-1,CSVVRAGMERETQYF,TGCAGCGTTGTACGGGCCGGAATGGAGAGAGAGACCCAGTACTTC
few,TRBD1,TRBJ2-7,TRBV11-2,CASSSTGEEQYF,TGTGCCAGCAGCTCGACAGGGGAGGAGCAGTACTTC
few,-,TRBJ2-7,TRBV18,CASSPRGRRSYEQYF,TGTGCCAGCTCACCTCGGGGCAGGCGCTCCTACGAGCAGTACTTC
-,-,TRBJ1-5,TRBV7-8,CASSSSGVGNQPQHF,TGTGCCAGCAGCTCATCAGGGGTAGGCAATCAGCCCCAGCATTTT
-,-,TRBJ2-3,TRBV6-2/TRBV6-3,CASISRGRLGQYF,TGTGCCAGCATCTCTCGGGGGCGCTTGGGGCAGTATTTT
-,TRBD1,TRBJ2-3,TRBV7-8,CASSSSTGGGTDTQYF,TGTGCCAGCAGCTCCTCGACAGGGGGCGGCACAGATACGCAGTATTTT
-,-,TRBJ2-5,TRBV29-1,CSVELAGHQETQYF,TGCAGCGTCGAACTAGCAGGCCACCAAGAGACCCAGTACTTC
few,-,TRBJ1-6,TRBV6-2/TRBV6-3,CASSLQSNYNSPLHF,TGTGCCAGCAGTCTTCAGTCGAACTATAATTCACCCCTCCACTTT
-,-,TRBJ1-2,TRBV20-1,CSAYLQRDYGYTF,TGCAGTGCCTACCTCCAGCGGGACTATGGCTACACCTTC
few,TRBD1,TRBJ1-1,TRBV4-3,CASTDTGGYAEAFF,TGCGCCAGCACCGATACAGGGGGCTACGCTGAAGCTTTCTTT
many,-,TRBJ2-7,TRBV28,CASSLGSAGSYEQYF,TGTGCCAGCAGTTTAGGGTCCGCCGGCTCCTACGAGCAGTACTTC
-,-,TRBJ1-5,TRBV6-2/TRBV6-3,CASSYSGSRNQPQHF,TGTGCCAGCAGTTACTCTGGCAGTCGAAATCAGCCCCAGCATTTT
few,TRBD2,TRBJ2-3,TRBV18,CASSLAAGVSTDTQYF,TGTGCCAGCTCCCTCGCGGCGGGAGTAAGCACAGATACGCAGTATTTT
few,-,TRBJ2-2,TRBV11-3,CASSLGAGLTGELFF,TGTGCCAGCAGCTTAGGAGCGGGCCTCACCGGGGAGCTGTTTTTT
few,TRBD1,TRBJ2-5,TRBV6-5,CASRKRQGPGETQYF,TGTGCCAGCAGAAAACGACAGGGGCCAGGGGAGACCCAGTACTTC
-,-,TRBJ1-5,TRBV6-2/TRBV6-3,CASSPTFNQPQHF,TGTGCCAGCAGTCCGACATTCAATCAGCCCCAGCATTTT
-,-,TRBJ2-5,TRBV20-1,CSASGEQETQYF,TGCAGTGCTAGCGGAGAACAAGAGACCCAGTACTTC
-,TRBD1,TRBJ1-6,TRBV7-8,CASSVSGQYNSPLHF,TGTGCCAGCAGCGTTTCGGGACAGTATAATTCACCCCTCCACTTT
-,-,TRBJ2-5,TRBV7-9,CASSRDWGETQYF,TGTGCCAGCAGCCGGGACTGGGGAGAGACCCAGTACTTC
many,-,TRBJ1-1,TRBV7-9,CASSFEEVTEAFF,TGTGCCAGCAGCTTTGAGGAGGTGACTGAAGCTTTCTTT
-,TRBD2,TRBJ2-1,TRBV28,CASSVPPGRDNEQFF,TGTGCCAGCAGTGTCCCCCCGGGGAGGGACAATGAGCAGTTCTTC
once,-,TRBJ2-1,TRBV20-1,CSAPLASYSYNEQFF,TGCAGTGCCCCCCTAGCCTCCTATTCCTACAATGAGCAGTTCTTC
few,TRBD2,TRBJ2-7,TRBV7-9,CASSSGLAADYEQYF,TGTGCCAGCAGCAGCGGACTAGCGGCTGACTACGAGCAGTACTTC